One and the same sample provided the 26 T cell receptor beta chains below, sequenced in a study of TIL therapy for anti-PD-1-resistant metastatic lung cancer. Sequencing used immunoSEQ v3. The assay was immunoSEQ multiplex PCR, and TCRdb's table has in-frame clones only and misses some. The sample records approximately 30,000 clones, 74% being singletons. Regarding time point: pre-treatment sample, taken before nivolumab and TIL therapy. This sample comprised blood, obtained at baseline. These receptors were collected from a woman between 30 and 80 years old with non-small cell lung cancer.

The rearrangement uses TRBV6-1 and TRBJ2-7; D perhaps matches TRBD2 (6 bases). Germline CDR1 is MNHNS and CDR2 is SASEGT. This CDR3 region has 13 residues. Trimming took off 3 bases at V and 2 bases at J, with 8 bases between the two ends. CDR3 DNA sequence: TGTGCCAGCAGTGACACGGGGGCCTACGAGCAGTACTTC. Translating it yields CASSDTGAYEQYF.

This clone was recorded only once. The V gene is TRBV4-1, the J gene TRBJ2-4; D is tentatively TRBD1 or TRBD2 (6 bases each). Per germline, CDR1 MGHRA and CDR2 YSYEKL. There are 18 residues in the CDR3. V gave up 1 base and J gave up 2 bases, with 18 bases separating them. The CDR3 protein is CASSQAQLLRDTKNIQYF. DNA of the CDR3: TGCGCCAGCAGCCAAGCCCAACTTTTGCGGGACACCAAAAACATTCAGTACTTC.

The V and J genes are TRBV5-1 and TRBJ2-2; 9 nucleotides agree with TRBD2. Per germline, CDR1 SGHRS and CDR2 YFSETQ. Trimming at V came to 2 bases and at J to 3 bases, leaving 11 bases not matched to a gene. The CDR3 is made up of 18 amino acids. CDR3 coding DNA: TGCGCCAGCAGCTTCCCACTAGCGGGCAACCCGGACACCGGGGAGCTGTTTTTT. The encoded protein is CASSFPLAGNPDTGELFF.

This clone has a single count. This sequence joins TRBV4-2 and TRBJ2-1; D may be TRBD2 (6 bases). This CDR3 contains 17 residues. Trimming removed 2 bases at V and 3 bases at J, with 17 bases between. Germline CDR1 reads LGHNA; CDR2 reads YNFKEQ. In DNA form, the CDR3 reads TGTGCCAGCAGCCAAAGAGTGGGAGGATCTTTCTACAATGAGCAGTTCTTC. It yields the protein CASSQRVGGSFYNEQFF.

The chain links TRBV5-4 to TRBJ2-4, with D tentatively TRBD1 (6 bases). CDR1 and CDR2 from the germline V gene are SGHNT and YYREEE (reference sequence). This CDR3 is 14 amino acids long. V was shortened by 5 bases and J by 1 base, with 10 bases between the two germline ends. In DNA, the CDR3 is TGTGCCAGCAGTTCTGACAGGGCCAAAAACATTCAGTACTTC. It yields the protein CASSSDRAKNIQYF.

The rearrangement links TRBV15 to TRBJ2-2; perhaps TRBD1 as D (6 bases). Germline V gene lookup returns CDR1 LNHNV and CDR2 YYDKDF (reference sequence). V lost 4 bases and J 1 base, leaving 7 bases between the germline ends. The CDR3 covers 14 residues. CDR3 coding DNA: TGTGCCACCAGCATCAGGGGGAACACCGGGGAGCTGTTTTTT. Translated, it gives CATSIRGNTGELFF.

The chain combines TRBV10-3 with TRBJ2-7, with a tentative D call TRBD2 (6 bases). This CDR3 spans 16 amino acids. CDR1 and CDR2 (germline): ENHRY, SYGVKD. Trimming removed 3 bases from V and 2 bases from J, with 17 bases in between. The CDR3 bases are TGTGCCATCAGTGATGAGGAGACTAGTAAAACCTACGAGCAGTACTTC. It is translated as CAISDEETSKTYEQYF.

The chain couples TRBV2 to TRBJ2-7; D might be TRBD2 (6 bases). The ends were cut back, 6 bases at V and 5 bases at J, with 11 bases in the middle. The CDR3 totals 12 residues. The germline gives CDR1 SNHLY, CDR2 FYNNEI. The CDR3 nucleotides read TGTGCCAGCAGAGGCGGAGGGAACGAGCAGTACTTC. Encoded protein: CASRGGGNEQYF.

The sample holds a few counts of this clone. This chain uses TRBV7-6 with TRBJ2-7; 11 bases align to TRBD2. This CDR3 has 16 residues. Trimming took 5 bases from V and 4 from J; bases not matched to a gene: 10. Germline CDR1 is SGHVS and CDR2 is FNYEAQ. The CDR3 DNA reads as TGTGCCAGCAGCCAACTAGCGGGAGCCCGACCTTACGAGCAGTACTTC. Its translation is CASSQLAGARPYEQYF.

This clone was counted a single time. The DNA of the CDR3 is TGTGCCAGCAGCTTAGATCTAGGGCTAGCGGGACCGAACTCCTACAATGAGCAGTTCTTC. It specifies CASSLDLGLAGPNSYNEQFF. The chain uses TRBV11-3 and TRBJ2-1, with 9 positions matching TRBD2. V trimming: 0 bases; J trimming: 0 bases; junction bases outside the gene matches: 12. Germline CDR1 is SGHNT and CDR2 is YENEEA. The CDR3 spans 20 residues.

The gene calls are TRBV7-9 and TRBJ2-5; D gene ambiguous. The V gene lost 1 base and the J gene lost 3 bases, with 6 bases spanning the gap. The CDR3 consists of 13 residues. Per the germline V gene, CDR1 is SEHNR and CDR2 is FQNEAQ (reference sequence). CDR3 sequence (DNA): TGTGCCAGCAGCTTAGTGTGGGAAGAGACCCAGTACTTC. Its protein is CASSLVWEETQYF.

The chain is built from TRBV19 and TRBJ1-2; D not resolved. This CDR3 contains 12 residues. V lost 3 bases to trimming and J lost 8 bases, with 10 bases between them. Germline V CDR1 and CDR2: LNHDA, SQIVND (reference sequence). The CDR3 region has the DNA TGTGCCAGTAGTATTACAGCCTTCGGCTACACCTTC. Translating gives CASSITAFGYTF.

The rearrangement links TRBV2 to TRBJ1-5, with D possibly matching TRBD1 (6 bases). V lost 6 bases, J lost 7 bases, and 16 bases lay in between. The CDR3 is 14 residues long. Germline V gene data show CDR1 as SNHLY and CDR2 as FYNNEI. The CDR3 bases are TGTGCCAGCAGCGGGGGGGCGGACGAGCAGCCCCAGCATTTT. Its translation: CASSGGADEQPQHF. Combining the CDR3 with reference TRBV2 and TRBJ1-5 gives the whole variable domain EPEVTQTPSHQVTQMGQEVILRCVPISNHLYFYWYRQILGQKVEFLVSFYNNEISEKSEIFDDQFSVERPDGSNFTLKIRSTKLEDSAMYFCASSGGADEQPQHFGDGTRLSIL.

This clone was seen a few times. The chain is built from TRBV7-9 and TRBJ2-7, with 13 bases lining up with TRBD2. This CDR3 is built from 15 residues. The ends lost 4 bases at V and 6 bases at J; junction bases unmatched: 6. From germline, CDR1 is SEHNR and CDR2 FQNEAQ (reference sequence). CDR3 in amino acids: CASSYTSGRAVEQYF. CDR3 DNA sequence: TGTGCCAGCAGCTACACTAGCGGGAGGGCCGTCGAGCAGTACTTC.

V gene TRBV27 combines with J gene TRBJ2-3, with 12 bases fitting TRBD2. CDR3 length equals 16 residues. With V trimmed by 5 bases and J by 3 bases, 6 bases remained unmatched. Germline values: CDR1 MNHEY, CDR2 SMNVEV (reference sequence). CDR3 nucleotides: TGTGCCAGCAGTGTGCTGACTAGCGGGAGAACAGATACGCAGTATTTT. It encodes CASSVLTSGRTDTQYF.

The chain links TRBV11-2 to TRBJ2-1; D ambiguous. The CDR3 runs to 15 residues. Trimming removed 0 bases from V and 0 bases from J, with 6 bases in between. CDR1 SGHAT and CDR2 FQNNGV come from the germline V gene. The CDR3 loop reads CASSLDLSSYNEQFF. The CDR3, as DNA: TGTGCCAGCAGCTTAGATCTGAGCTCCTACAATGAGCAGTTCTTC.

The chain uses TRBV27 and TRBJ1-1; D uncertain. Germline lookup yields CDR1 MNHEY and CDR2 SMNVEV (reference sequence). The CDR3 consists of 20 residues. The V end lost 4 bases, the J end lost 1 base, and 28 bases lay between the germline ends. The CDR3 region is CASSSLSGLAEGGSNTEAFF. The CDR3 DNA sequence: TGTGCCAGCAGTTCTCTCTCGGGATTGGCGGAGGGCGGATCGAACACTGAAGCTTTCTTT.

J is TRBJ2-7 and V is TRBV30; the D is unclear. The CDR3 runs to 14 residues. The V gene's germline CDR1 is GTSNPN and CDR2 SVGIG (reference sequence). The germline V and J ends were trimmed by 5 bases and 2 bases, with 16 bases remaining between them. The CDR3, as DNA: TGTGCCTGGGAGGAGAAAACAAAAGCCTACGAGCAGTACTTC. Amino acids: CAWEEKTKAYEQYF.

The rearrangement links TRBV2 to TRBJ1-2; 9 bases map to TRBD1. The CDR3 is 16 amino acids. Germline V lookup: CDR1 SNHLY, CDR2 FYNNEI. The ends lost 0 bases at V and 7 bases at J; junction bases unmatched: 9. CDR3 amino acids: CASSEALWDREAGYTF. As DNA, the CDR3 is TGTGCCAGCAGTGAAGCGCTATGGGACAGGGAGGCTGGCTACACCTTC.

The table lists this clone with a count of one. The rearrangement joins TRBV10-2 to TRBJ2-5; unclear D gene. The CDR3 sequence is 15 residues long. Trimming stripped 4 bases from V and 4 bases from J, with 16 bases between. The V gene's germline CDR1 is WSHSY and CDR2 SAAADI. CDR3 loop: CASSAFLGVGETQYF. The CDR3 DNA follows: TGCGCCAGCAGTGCCTTTCTTGGGGTAGGAGAGACCCAGTACTTC.

The rearrangement links TRBV7-9 to TRBJ1-2, with D possibly being TRBD1 (6 bases). Germline V gene lookup returns CDR1 SEHNR and CDR2 FQNEAQ (reference sequence). This CDR3 contains 15 residues. Trimming took 8 bases from V and 3 from J, leaving 19 bases between them. CDR3 sequence: CASEGDTRVDYGYTF. CDR3 bases: TGTGCCAGCGAAGGGGACACCAGGGTGGACTATGGCTACACCTTC.

The gene calls are TRBV10-3 and TRBJ2-1, with unresolved D. Germline V CDR1 and CDR2: ENHRY, SYGVKD. V lost 1 base and J lost 4, with 23 bases in between. There are 19 residues in the CDR3. The CDR3 nucleotides are TGTGCCATCAGTGAGTATTTTATCGGATCAACGGCGACGTACAATGAGCAGTTCTTC. As protein: CAISEYFIGSTATYNEQFF.

This clone appeared a single time. V and J are TRBV7-9 and TRBJ2-2; TRBD2 might be the D (6 bases). This CDR3 has 17 amino acids. V was clipped by 2 bases and J by 1 base, with 14 bases between them. Germline-derived CDR1 and CDR2 are SEHNR and FQNEAQ (reference sequence). CDR3 protein: CASSLSPGSLNTGELFF. The CDR3, as DNA: TGTGCCAGCAGCTTAAGCCCCGGGAGCTTGAACACCGGGGAGCTGTTTTTT.

CDR3 region: CASSLGGTDGYTF. In nucleotides, the CDR3 is TGCGCCAGCAGCTTGGGGGGGACTGATGGCTACACCTTC. This chain links TRBV5-1 with TRBJ1-2; TRBD1 might be the D (5 bases). Per the germline V gene, CDR1 is SGHRS and CDR2 is YFSETQ. The V and J ends lost 0 bases and 6 bases respectively, with 9 bases between them. The CDR3 is made up of 13 amino acids.

J is TRBJ2-1 and V is TRBV7-9; 10 nucleotides align to TRBD2. The junction had 17 bases not matched to a gene; V was cut back by 4 bases and J by 11 bases. Germline V CDR1 and CDR2: SEHNR, FQNEAQ (reference sequence). CDR3 length: 17 amino acids. Here the CDR3 reads CASSSPLAGLAPTQQFF. For the CDR3, the DNA is TGTGCCAGCAGCTCCCCCCTAGCGGGACTAGCGCCTACTCAGCAGTTCTTC.

This rearrangement joins TRBV10-3 to TRBJ2-7; a weak D match, TRBD2 (6 bases). Germline CDR1 and CDR2: ENHRY and SYGVKD. The V gene lost 10 bases and the J gene lost 1 base, with 8 bases spanning the gap. The CDR3 extends over 11 amino acids. The CDR3 bases are TGTGCCACGGGACTGTCCTACGAGCAGTACTTC. It is translated as CATGLSYEQYF.